This TCR beta chain was sequenced in a study of T cell changes during pregnancy in multiple sclerosis. The assay was immunoSEQ multiplex PCR, and TCRdb's table has in-frame clones only and misses some. This sample carries about 40,000 clones, roughly 90% of them seen once, and the ten largest clones take 0.56%. The CDR3 runs 14 residues. V lost 0 bases to trimming and J lost 4 bases, with 7 bases between them. From germline, CDR1 is SGHVS and CDR2 FNYEAQ. The chain uses TRBV7-6 and TRBJ1-3; no reliable D call. The sequence was collected from a female donor with multiple sclerosis, enrolled in a pregnancy study. The specimen comprised CD4+ T cells from peripheral blood mononuclear cells, sampled before pregnancy. CDR3 in amino acids: CASSLATAGNTIYF. The CDR3 bases are TGTGCCAGCAGCTTAGCAACAGCAGGAAACACCATATATTTT.